Below, 26 T cell receptor beta chains from the same sample are listed, as sequenced in a study of T cells in localized non-small cell lung cancer. Method: immunoSEQ multiplex PCR; TCRdb's copy keeps in-frame clones and lacks some. The top ten clones hold just over 4.5% of a sample with 65,000 or so clones, about four fifths of them seen once. This sample comprised PBMCs, obtained before any cancer treatment. These receptor sequences come from a man aged 35 to 69 with stage II lung adenocarcinoma.

The V and J genes are TRBV4-1 and TRBJ2-5; 8 nucleotides agree with TRBD1. This CDR3 contains 16 residues. V lost 0 bases and J lost 10; bases outside the gene matches: 13. The germline gives CDR1 MGHRA, CDR2 YSYEKL. The CDR3 loop reads CASSQDRPDRERDQYF. The DNA of the CDR3 is TGCGCCAGCAGCCAAGATAGGCCGGACAGGGAAAGAGACCAGTACTTC.

V gene TRBV28 combines with J gene TRBJ2-1; D is tentatively TRBD1 or TRBD2 (6 bases each). Germline V gene data show CDR1 as MDHEN and CDR2 as SYDVKM. The CDR3 has 17 amino acids. V was clipped by 2 bases and J by 6 bases, with 20 bases between them. The chain's CDR3 is CASSLDPRGLTINEQFF. CDR3 in DNA: TGTGCCAGCAGTTTAGACCCCAGGGGACTCACGATCAATGAGCAGTTCTTC.

This clone showed up just once. The rearrangement uses TRBV4-2 and TRBJ2-1; TRBD1 aligns across 7 bases. Germline CDR1 reads LGHNA; CDR2 reads YNFKEQ. The junction had 9 bases not matched to a gene; V was cut back by 0 bases and J by 7 bases. This CDR3 is built from 16 residues. The DNA of the CDR3 is TGTGCCAGCAGCCAAGATTGGAGAGGGGGACAGAATGAGCAGTTCTTC. Residues: CASSQDWRGGQNEQFF.

Here the CDR3 reads CASSLGDRGRTGELFF. The CDR3 nucleotides are TGCGCCAGCAGCTTGGGGGACAGGGGACGGACCGGGGAGCTGTTTTTT. The gene calls are TRBV5-1 and TRBJ2-2; 10 bases match TRBD1. Looked up from germline, CDR1 is SGHRS and CDR2 is YFSETQ. After removal of 0 bases from V and 5 bases from J, the junction contained 4 bases not matched to a gene. This CDR3 spans 16 amino acids.

This sequence joins TRBV6-5 and TRBJ2-7; D ambiguous. The V gene's germline CDR1 is MNHEY and CDR2 SVGAGI. V was trimmed by 6 bases and J by 3 bases, leaving 12 bases between them. This CDR3 region has 13 residues. CDR3 sequence reads: CASRVTAYYEQYF. The CDR3 DNA reads as TGTGCCAGCAGGGTCACAGCGTACTACGAGCAGTACTTC.

The rearrangement joins TRBV4-2 to TRBJ2-7, with D unresolved. The CDR3 spans 14 residues. Between the trimmed V and J ends, which lost 1 base and 4 bases, there was a span of 11 bases. CDR1 and CDR2 from the germline V gene are LGHNA and YNFKEQ. The CDR3 region is CASSQASPLYEQYF. CDR3 sequence (DNA): TGTGCCAGCAGCCAAGCCTCCCCCCTTTACGAGCAGTACTTC.

The V call is TRBV2, the J call TRBJ1-5; the match to TRBD1 covers 11 bases. V gave up 3 bases and J gave up 7 bases; unmatched junction bases: 2. The CDR3 spans 14 residues. Per germline, CDR1 SNHLY and CDR2 FYNNEI. This chain's CDR3 is CASSEGQGGQPQHF. CDR3 bases: TGTGCCAGCAGTGAGGGACAGGGGGGACAGCCCCAGCATTTT.

This clone was seen repeatedly, ten times or more. V gene TRBV4-2 combines with J gene TRBJ2-7, with 7 bases aligning to TRBD2. Germline-derived CDR1 and CDR2 are LGHNA and YNFKEQ. V was pared by 0 bases and J by 0 bases, with 2 bases of the junction left unmatched. There are 15 residues in the CDR3. CDR3 in amino acids: CASSQEGGTSYEQYF. The DNA of the CDR3 is TGTGCCAGCAGCCAAGAGGGGGGGACCTCCTACGAGCAGTACTTC.

The rearrangement uses TRBV11-2 and TRBJ2-7; 7 bases align to TRBD2. This CDR3 has 16 residues. The trim removed 5 bases at V and 0 bases at J, leaving 10 bases unmatched. The germline gives CDR1 SGHAT, CDR2 FQNNGV. CDR3 nucleotides: TGTGCCAGCAGCGACCCTGGGAGGGGTAGCTCCTACGAGCAGTACTTC. As protein: CASSDPGRGSSYEQYF.

The CDR3 region is CASSLRGITEAFF. CDR3 nucleotide sequence: TGTGCCAGCAGCTTGAGAGGAATTACTGAAGCTTTCTTT. This chain connects TRBV5-4 to TRBJ1-1; D is unclear. The CDR3 length is 13 residues. Trimming took off 1 base at V and 5 bases at J, with 9 bases between the two ends. Germline lookup yields CDR1 SGHNT and CDR2 YYREEE (reference sequence). Combining the CDR3 with reference TRBV5-4 and TRBJ1-1 gives the whole variable domain ETGVTQSPTHLIKTRGQQVTLRCSSQSGHNTVSWYQQALGQGPQFIFQYYREEENGRGNFPPRFSGLQFPNYSSELNVNALELDDSALYLCASSLRGITEAFFGQGTRLTVV.

The chain joins TRBV28 to TRBJ1-4; the D is unclear. Trimming left V 2 bases short and J 7 bases short, with 14 bases between. The CDR3 covers 15 residues. Germline CDR1 is MDHEN and CDR2 is SYDVKM. DNA for the CDR3: TGTGCCAGCAGTTTAGGAGGGTCCGTCGGTGAAAAACTGTTTTTT. Translated, it gives CASSLGGSVGEKLFF.

This clone was found a few times. The chain employs TRBV7-2 and TRBJ1-1, with 8 nucleotides matching TRBD1. This CDR3 contains 16 residues. Germline V gene lookup returns CDR1 SGHTA and CDR2 FQGNSA. V trimming: 1 base; J trimming: 5 bases; junction bases outside the gene matches: 9. CDR3 loop: CASSLVGRQGRTEAFF. The CDR3, as DNA: TGTGCCAGCAGCTTAGTGGGGCGACAGGGGAGGACTGAAGCTTTCTTT.

This clone was picked up one time. This sequence joins TRBV6-1 and TRBJ2-3; D may be TRBD2 (5 bases). V dropped 8 bases and J dropped 2 bases, with 8 bases sitting between them. This CDR3 is 12 amino acids long. CDR1 MNHNS and CDR2 SASEGT come from the germline V gene. The CDR3 coding sequence is TGTGCCAGCTTCGGGATCACAGATACGCAGTATTTT. Its translation: CASFGITDTQYF.

This clone has more than one count but fewer than ten. The CDR3 sequence is CAWSPTTGNTEAFF. The CDR3 DNA follows: TGTGCCTGGAGTCCCACGACAGGAAACACTGAAGCTTTCTTT. This chain joins TRBV30 and TRBJ1-1, with D perhaps matching TRBD1 (6 bases). Germline lookup yields CDR1 GTSNPN and CDR2 SVGIG (reference sequence). V lost 2 bases and J 2 bases, leaving 12 bases between the germline ends. The CDR3 contains 14 residues.

The V and J genes are TRBV6-6 and TRBJ1-2, with D unresolved. CDR3 length: 14 residues. Germline CDR1 reads MNHNY; CDR2 reads SVGAGI (reference sequence). Between the trimmed V and J ends, which lost 2 bases and 3 bases, there was a span of 10 bases. Here the CDR3 reads CASSYKGRDYGYTF. The CDR3 DNA sequence: TGTGCCAGCAGTTACAAAGGGAGGGACTATGGCTACACCTTC.

J is TRBJ1-4 and V is TRBV19; TRBD1 might be the D (5 bases). The CDR3 length is 15 residues. V was pared by 1 base and J by 10 bases, with 16 bases between. CDR1 is LNHDA and CDR2 is SQIVND in the germline V gene (reference sequence). The CDR3 here is CASSIGGREHGKLFF. As DNA, the CDR3 is TGTGCCAGTAGTATAGGGGGCAGGGAGCATGGAAAACTGTTTTTT.

The V gene is TRBV25-1, the J gene TRBJ2-1; TRBD2 agrees at 8 bases. The CDR3 covers 14 residues. In germline, CDR1 is MGHDK, CDR2 SYGVNS. V trimming: 6 bases; J trimming: 6 bases; junction bases outside the gene matches: 7. CDR3 nucleotide sequence: TGTGCCAGCAGCACAGCGGGAGCGCCCAATGAGCAGTTCTTC. Protein sequence: CASSTAGAPNEQFF.

The CDR3 coding sequence is TGTGCCAGCAGCTTAATATGGGGGGCCGGGGAGCTGTTTTTT. Its protein product is CASSLIWGAGELFF. The chain employs TRBV7-2 and TRBJ2-2, with D possibly TRBD2 on 6 matching bases. The CDR3 consists of 14 residues. In germline, CDR1 is SGHTA, CDR2 FQGNSA. V dropped 2 bases and J dropped 6 bases, with 10 bases sitting between them.

This clone is a singleton in its sample. The chain employs TRBV5-1 and TRBJ1-3; D ambiguous. Germline V gene lookup returns CDR1 SGHRS and CDR2 YFSETQ. V lost 0 bases and J lost 0, with 7 bases in between. The CDR3 contains 15 residues. The CDR3 bases are TGCGCCAGCAGCTTGGATGCGAGCTCTGGAAACACCATATATTTT. This encodes CASSLDASSGNTIYF. Drawing the rest from reference TRBV5-1 and TRBJ1-3, the complete variable domain is KAGVTQTPRYLIKTRGQQVTLSCSPISGHRSVSWYQQTPGQGLQFLFEYFSETQRNKGNFPGRFSGRQFSNSRSEMNVSTLELGDSALYLCASSLDASSGNTIYFGEGSWLTVV.

This chain links TRBV2 with TRBJ2-4; possibly TRBD2 for D (7 bases). This CDR3 has 16 amino acids. V was trimmed by 0 bases and J by 0 bases, leaving 9 bases between them. Germline values: CDR1 SNHLY, CDR2 FYNNEI. Here the CDR3 reads CASSEAGGAAKNIQYF. DNA for the CDR3: TGTGCCAGCAGTGAAGCGGGGGGGGCAGCCAAAAACATTCAGTACTTC.

The rearrangement links TRBV6-1 to TRBJ1-2; D is possibly TRBD1 (6 bases). Germline CDR1 MNHNS, CDR2 SASEGT. The CDR3 is 12 residues long. The V end was cut by 11 bases, the J end by 7 bases, with 17 bases between. DNA for the CDR3: TGTGCCGGGGGGCAGGGTAGCTCTGGCTACACCTTC. Translation gives CAGGQGSSGYTF.

The chain joins TRBV5-6 to TRBJ1-2; tentatively, D is TRBD1 (6 bases). V was cut by 4 bases and J by 7 bases, with 11 bases left in between. Germline assignment: CDR1 SGHDT and CDR2 YYEEEE. The CDR3 is made up of 12 amino acids. In DNA form, the CDR3 reads TGTGCCAGCAGCGCCAGGGGAGGTGGCTACACCTTC. Translating it yields CASSARGGGYTF.

V gene TRBV7-9 combines with J gene TRBJ1-1; weak D call: TRBD1 (5 bases). V was cut by 0 bases and J by 4 bases, with 12 bases left in between. The CDR3 has 15 amino acids. Germline loops: CDR1 SEHNR, CDR2 FQNEAQ (reference sequence). CDR3 sequence (DNA): TGTGCCAGCAGCTTAGCCCTGGGACCCCTCACTGAAGCTTTCTTT. The encoded protein is CASSLALGPLTEAFF.

A remark on this clone: The sample holds other DNA sequences that translate to the same CDR3. The chain has TRBV5-1 and TRBJ1-2, with D tentatively TRBD1 (6 bases). The germline gives CDR1 SGHRS, CDR2 YFSETQ. The CDR3 contains 17 residues. V was shortened by 4 bases and J by 8 bases, with 27 bases between the two germline ends. CDR3 DNA sequence: TGCGCCAGCAGCGTGGGGGTTGGGGGGCCGAGCGTAGGAGGCTACACCTTC. It is translated as CASSVGVGGPSVGGYTF.

This clone was recorded only once. The rearrangement uses TRBV7-2 and TRBJ2-3; D gene uncertain. The CDR3 runs 13 residues. Trimming took 1 base from V and 10 from J, leaving 12 bases between them. The germline V gene has CDR1 SGHTA and CDR2 FQGNSA. In nucleotides, the CDR3 is TGTGCCAGCAGCTTAGAGGGCCCACAGCCGCAGTATTTT. Amino acid sequence: CASSLEGPQPQYF.

This clone has a handful of counts. The gene calls are TRBV5-8 and TRBJ2-2; tentative D call: TRBD1 (5 bases). CDR3 length equals 17 residues. The germline V and J ends were trimmed by 1 base and 0 bases, with 13 bases remaining between them. Germline assignment: CDR1 SGHTS and CDR2 YDEGEE. CDR3 in DNA: TGTGCCAGCAGCTTGAATTGGGGCCCAGCGAACACCGGGGAGCTGTTTTTT. It translates to CASSLNWGPANTGELFF.